This entry features one TCR beta chain sequence. The entry originates in a study of identifying expanded T cells in peripheral blood. The J segment lost 5 bases and the V segment lost 3 bases, leaving 2 bases of the junction unmatched. CDR3 length equals 14 residues. The germline CDR1 and CDR2 sequences are KGHSH and LQKENI. Sequencing used immunoSEQ multiplex PCR; TCRdb keeps in-frame clones, though not all of them. This sample carries around 130,000 clones, about 88% of them seen once, and the ten largest clones take approximately 8.9%. This TCR was recovered from a person aged 18 to 75 in good health. The specimen sequenced was blood. The chain carries TRBV18 and TRBJ2-5; 11 positions match TRBD2. The chain's CDR3 is CASSPGLAGETQYF. The CDR3 DNA reads as TGTGCCAGCTCACCTGGACTAGCGGGTGAGACCCAGTACTTC.